These T cell receptor beta chains were read from a single sample in a study of T-cell reconstitution after alpha-beta-depleted transplantation in children. TCRdb independently ran MiXCR on the PCR reads; one entry per CDR3 protein. The sample lists approximately 300,000 distinct CDR3 sequences, roughly a tenth occurring once. The material was PBMCs, obtained before TCRalphabeta/CD19-depleted stem cell transplant. These receptors were collected from a boy younger than two with acute myeloid leukemia, due to receive a stem cell transplant. CDR3s include the opening cysteine and the closing phenylalanine or tryptophan. D genes are given only for firm matches. Size is omitted from some rows. Given values are once, few, many or a class for expanded clones.

clone_size j_call cdr3_length v_call d_call cdr3_nt cdr3_aa
many TRBJ1-5 13 TRBV12-3/TRBV12-4 TRBD1 TGTGCCAGCAGCTTAACAGGGGACCAGCCCCAGCATTTT CASSLTGDQPQHF
many TRBJ2-3 13 TRBV4-3 . TGCGCCACCTCTGGCGTCCTAACAGATACGCAGTATTTT CATSGVLTDTQYF
. TRBJ2-1 16 TRBV4-3 TRBD2 TGCGCCAGCAGCCAAGGCCTAGCGGGTGGAAACAATGAGCAGTTCTTC CASSQGLAGGNNEQFF
. TRBJ2-1 16 TRBV28 TRBD1 TGTGCCATCAGCCTTTTCGTGGAGACAGGGGGGAATGAGCAGTTCTTC CAISLFVETGGNEQFF
many TRBJ1-3 15 TRBV6-1 . TGTGCCAGCAGAGGGACCCAGGACTTGGGAAACACCATATATTTT CASRGTQDLGNTIYF
. TRBJ2-3 16 TRBV7-2 TRBD2 TGTGCCAGCAGCTTAGCGACTAGCGGGGGGACAGATACGCAGTATTTT CASSLATSGGTDTQYF
many TRBJ2-1 12 TRBV20-1 . TGCAGTGCCATACCCCGGTGGCCAGAGCAGTTCTTC CSAIPRWPEQFF
many TRBJ2-7 12 TRBV28 . TGTGCCAGCAGTTTACGGTTCTACGAGCAGTACTTC CASSLRFYEQYF
. TRBJ2-1 14 TRBV6-1 . TGTGCCAGCAGGCCATCGGGCAGGGAGGATGAGCAGTTCTTC CASRPSGREDEQFF
many TRBJ2-2 13 TRBV29-1 . TGCAGCGTTTTCCAGGGAAACACCGGGGAGCTGTTTTTT CSVFQGNTGELFF
. TRBJ2-1 15 TRBV27 TRBD2 TGTGCCAGCAAGGGCGGGAGGTTGACCTACAATGAGCAGTTCTTC CASKGGRLTYNEQFF
few TRBJ2-5 14 TRBV9 . TGTGCCAGCAGCGTAGTCCCCGACGGGGAGACCCAGTACTTC CASSVVPDGETQYF
few TRBJ1-1 18 TRBV25-1 . TGTGCCAGCAGTGCTCCTCCAGGGCAGAGGACCATGAACACTGAAGCTTTCTTT CASSAPPGQRTMNTEAFF
many TRBJ2-3 18 TRBV4-2 TRBD2 TGTGCCAGCAGCCAAGAAATCGGGACTAGCGGGAGCACAGATACGCAGTATTTT CASSQEIGTSGSTDTQYF
few TRBJ2-5 12 TRBV20-1 . TGCAGTGCTCTGACAGTTGAAGAGACCCAGTACTTC CSALTVEETQYF
. TRBJ1-1 14 TRBV29-1 . TGCAGCGTTGAAGCTTGGACGGGGAACACTGAAGCTTTCTTT CSVEAWTGNTEAFF
many TRBJ1-2 13 TRBV20-1 . TGCAGTGCTAACAGGGAGGTCGGCTATGGCTACACCTTC CSANREVGYGYTF
many TRBJ2-7 13 TRBV10-3 TRBD1 TGTGCCATCAGGGGACAGGGACTCGGCGAGCAGTACTTC CAIRGQGLGEQYF
. TRBJ1-3 16 TRBV7-9 . TGTGCCAGCAGCCCTCGTCCACGGAGCTCTGGAAACACCATATATTTT CASSPRPRSSGNTIYF
few TRBJ2-7 14 TRBV11-3 TRBD1 TGTGCCAGCAGCTCCCGGGACAGGGACTACGAGCAGTACTTC CASSSRDRDYEQYF
many TRBJ2-5 11 TRBV4-3 . TGCGCCAGCAGCCAAGGACAGGCCCAGTACTTC CASSQGQAQYF
many TRBJ2-6 18 TRBV10-2 . TGCGCCAGCAGCCTTGGACTGCGGAATTTGGGGGGGGCCAACGTCCTGACTTTC CASSLGLRNLGGANVLTF
many TRBJ2-1 17 TRBV20-1 TRBD2 TGCAGTGCTAGAGATGTTTGGGGAGGGATCACCTACAATGAGCAGTTCTTC CSARDVWGGITYNEQFF
many TRBJ2-7 17 TRBV27 TRBD1 TGTGCCAGCAGTCCCTCCGGGACAGCTGGCGGCTCCTACGAGCAGTACTTC CASSPSGTAGGSYEQYF
. TRBJ2-3 14 TRBV28 . TGTGCCAGCAGTTTCCCCGGGAGCACAGATACGCAGTATTTT CASSFPGSTDTQYF
few TRBJ2-1 16 TRBV7-3 TRBD2 TGTGCCAGCAGCTACTTAGCGGGGCGGCCCTACAATGAGCAGTTCTTC CASSYLAGRPYNEQFF
many TRBJ2-2 18 TRBV10-3 TRBD1 TGTGCCATCAGTGAGAAACCTCCCGGGACAGGGTTCACCGGGGAGCTGTTTTTT CAISEKPPGTGFTGELFF
many TRBJ1-2 13 TRBV29-1 . TGCAGCGTTGATTTGATCCAATCGTATGGCTACACCTTC CSVDLIQSYGYTF
many TRBJ2-1 13 TRBV20-1 TRBD2 TGCAGTGCTAGACTAGCGGGAGTTGGGGAGCAGTTCTTC CSARLAGVGEQFF
few TRBJ2-7 15 TRBV12-3/TRBV12-4 . TGTGCCAGCAGCCCCTCGGGAGCCCCGGGAGACGAGCAGTACTTC CASSPSGAPGDEQYF
many TRBJ2-5 15 TRBV5-1 . TGCGCCAGCAGGGCTTCTAGGGGCGGAGGAGAGACCCAGTACTTC CASRASRGGGETQYF
. TRBJ2-1 14 TRBV18 . TGTGCCAACTCACTGACTAGCTCCTACAATGAGCAGTTCTTC CANSLTSSYNEQFF
. TRBJ1-2 15 TRBV12-3/TRBV12-4 . TGTGCCAGTAAACTACAGGCCCCGCGGGGTCATGGCTACACCTTC CASKLQAPRGHGYTF
few TRBJ2-7 16 TRBV5-5 . TGTGCCAGCAGCTTGGTTGGAGCCGGGGGACCCTACGAGCAGTACTTC CASSLVGAGGPYEQYF
few TRBJ1-2 17 TRBV12-3/TRBV12-4 TRBD1 TGTGCCAGCAGTTTCCCCCGGACAGGGGAATCTAACTATGGCTACACCTTC CASSFPRTGESNYGYTF
many TRBJ2-5 13 TRBV11-1 . TGTGCCAGCAGCCCCTGGGCCACGGAGACCCAGTACTTC CASSPWATETQYF
many TRBJ2-1 15 TRBV29-1 TRBD2 TGCAGCGTTGACGCTCTAGCGGGAGTAAGAAATGAGCAGTTCTTC CSVDALAGVRNEQFF
. TRBJ1-5 17 TRBV20-1 . TGCAGTGCTGGCCGGGACACCACAAGAGCTAGCAATCAGCCCCAGCATTTT CSAGRDTTRASNQPQHF
many TRBJ1-6 15 TRBV28 TRBD1 TGTGCCAGCAGTGCCCCGGGACAGTATAATTCACCCCTCCACTTT CASSAPGQYNSPLHF
many TRBJ2-1 18 TRBV6-5 TRBD2 TGTGCCAGCAGTTACTCCTCGGGACTTGCGGGAGAGGGTCCTGGGCAGTTCTTC CASSYSSGLAGEGPGQFF
many TRBJ2-2 15 TRBV7-3 TRBD1 TGTGCCAGCAGCAGGACAGGGGGGTTCACCGGGGAGCTGTTTTTT CASSRTGGFTGELFF